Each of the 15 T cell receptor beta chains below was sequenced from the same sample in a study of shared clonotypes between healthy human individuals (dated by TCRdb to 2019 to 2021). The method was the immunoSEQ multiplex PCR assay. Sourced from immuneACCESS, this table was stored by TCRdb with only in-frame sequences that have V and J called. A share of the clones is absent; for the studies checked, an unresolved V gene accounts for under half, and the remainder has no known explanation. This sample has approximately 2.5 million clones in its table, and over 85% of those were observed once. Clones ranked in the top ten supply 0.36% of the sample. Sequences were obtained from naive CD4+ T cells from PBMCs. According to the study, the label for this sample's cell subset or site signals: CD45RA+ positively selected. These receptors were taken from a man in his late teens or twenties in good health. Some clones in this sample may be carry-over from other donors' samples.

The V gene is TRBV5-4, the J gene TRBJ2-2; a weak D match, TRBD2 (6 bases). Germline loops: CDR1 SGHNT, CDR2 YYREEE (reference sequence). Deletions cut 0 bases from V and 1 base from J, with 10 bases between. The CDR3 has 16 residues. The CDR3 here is CASSLEGGMNTGELFF. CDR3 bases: TGTGCCAGCAGCTTGGAGGGCGGGATGAACACCGGGGAGCTGTTTTTT.

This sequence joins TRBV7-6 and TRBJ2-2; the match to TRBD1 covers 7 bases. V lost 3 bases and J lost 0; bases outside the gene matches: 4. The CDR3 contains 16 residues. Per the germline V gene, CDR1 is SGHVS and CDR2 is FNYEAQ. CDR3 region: CASSLRGRTNTGELFF. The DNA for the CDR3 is TGTGCCAGCAGCTTGAGGGGGCGGACGAACACCGGGGAGCTGTTTTTT.

The CDR3 DNA sequence: TGCGCCAGCAGCTTGTTGACAGGGGCAAACGGGGAGCTGTTTTTT. Amino acid sequence: CASSLLTGANGELFF. The rearrangement joins TRBV5-1 to TRBJ2-2, with 8 bases fitting TRBD1. The V segment lost 1 base and the J segment 7 bases; nucleotides outside the gene matches: 6. This CDR3 is built from 15 residues. CDR1 is SGHRS and CDR2 is YFSETQ in the germline V gene. Full variable domain (missing parts from reference TRBV5-1 and TRBJ2-2): KAGVTQTPRYLIKTRGQQVTLSCSPISGHRSVSWYQQTPGQGLQFLFEYFSETQRNKGNFPGRFSGRQFSNSRSEMNVSTLELGDSALYLCASSLLTGANGELFFGEGSRLTVL.

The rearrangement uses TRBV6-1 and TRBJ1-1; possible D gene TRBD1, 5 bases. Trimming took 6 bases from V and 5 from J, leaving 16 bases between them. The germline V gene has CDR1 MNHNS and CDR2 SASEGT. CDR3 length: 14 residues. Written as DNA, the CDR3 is TGTGCCAGCAGCCGCGACGGGGCTTCGACTGAAGCTTTCTTT. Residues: CASSRDGASTEAFF.

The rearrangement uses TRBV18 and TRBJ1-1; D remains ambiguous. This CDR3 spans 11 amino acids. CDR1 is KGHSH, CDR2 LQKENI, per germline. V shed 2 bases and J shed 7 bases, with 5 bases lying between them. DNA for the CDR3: TGTGCCAGCTCACCAGGGTATGAAGCTTTCTTT. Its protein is CASSPGYEAFF. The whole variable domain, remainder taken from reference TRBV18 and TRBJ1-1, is NAGVMQNPRHLVRRRGQEARLRCSPMKGHSHVYWYRQLPEEGLKFMVYLQKENIIDESGMPKERFSAEFPKEGPSILRIQQVVRGDSAAYFCASSPGYEAFFGQGTRLTVV.

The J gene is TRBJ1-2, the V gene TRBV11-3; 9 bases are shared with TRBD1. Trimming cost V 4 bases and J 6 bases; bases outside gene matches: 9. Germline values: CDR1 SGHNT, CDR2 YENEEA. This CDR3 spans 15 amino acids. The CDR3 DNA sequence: TGTGCCAGCAGCTCACCCGACAGGGGGGGGAATGGCTACACCTTC. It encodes CASSSPDRGGNGYTF.

The chain's CDR3 is CASSPGALAKNIQYF. CDR3 nucleotide sequence: TGTGCCAGCAGCCCTGGTGCGCTAGCCAAAAACATTCAGTACTTC. The V call is TRBV11-1, the J call TRBJ2-4; D call uncertain. The CDR3 totals 15 residues. Per the germline V gene, CDR1 is SGHAT and CDR2 is FQDESV (reference sequence). The V end was cut by 5 bases, the J end by 0 bases, with 11 bases between.

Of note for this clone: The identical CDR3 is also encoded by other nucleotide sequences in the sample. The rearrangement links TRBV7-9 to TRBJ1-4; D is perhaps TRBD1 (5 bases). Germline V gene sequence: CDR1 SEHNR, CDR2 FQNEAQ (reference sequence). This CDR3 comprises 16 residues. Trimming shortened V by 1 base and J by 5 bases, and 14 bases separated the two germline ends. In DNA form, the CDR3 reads TGTGCCAGCAGCTTAGGACAGACCAGGGAGAATGAAAAACTGTTTTTT. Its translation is CASSLGQTRENEKLFF.

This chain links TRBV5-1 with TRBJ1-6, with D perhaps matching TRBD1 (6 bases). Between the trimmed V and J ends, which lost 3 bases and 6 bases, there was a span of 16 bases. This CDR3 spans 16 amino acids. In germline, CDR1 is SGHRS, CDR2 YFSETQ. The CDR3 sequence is CASSSTGTPTNSPLHF. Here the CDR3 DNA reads TGCGCCAGCAGCTCTACCGGGACACCGACTAATTCACCCCTCCACTTT.

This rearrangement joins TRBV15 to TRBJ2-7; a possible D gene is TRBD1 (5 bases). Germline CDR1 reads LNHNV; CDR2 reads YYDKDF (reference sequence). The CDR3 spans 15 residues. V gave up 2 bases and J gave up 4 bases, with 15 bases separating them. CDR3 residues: CATSRSSVGVYEQYF. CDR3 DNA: TGTGCCACCAGCAGATCCTCCGTAGGGGTTTACGAGCAGTACTTC.

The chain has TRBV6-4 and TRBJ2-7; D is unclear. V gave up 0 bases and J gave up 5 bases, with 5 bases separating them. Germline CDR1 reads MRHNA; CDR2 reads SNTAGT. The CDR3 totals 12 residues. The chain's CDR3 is CASSDSPDEQYF. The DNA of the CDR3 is TGTGCCAGCAGTGACTCCCCAGACGAGCAGTACTTC.

The CDR3, as DNA: TGTGCCAGCAGCTTAGTGCGACCCCGTGGGGAAAAACTGTTTTTT. This translates into CASSLVRPRGEKLFF. V usage is TRBV7-9 and J usage is TRBJ1-4; D call uncertain. The CDR3 has 15 amino acids. The germline V gene has CDR1 SEHNR and CDR2 FQNEAQ (reference sequence). V was pared by 1 base and J by 8 bases, with 14 bases between.

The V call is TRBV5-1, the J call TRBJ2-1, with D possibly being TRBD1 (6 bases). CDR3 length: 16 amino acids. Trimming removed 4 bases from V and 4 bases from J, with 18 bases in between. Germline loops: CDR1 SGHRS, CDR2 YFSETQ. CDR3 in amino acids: CASSPGPGADYNEQFF. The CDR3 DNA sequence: TGCGCCAGCAGCCCCGGGCCAGGGGCGGATTACAATGAGCAGTTCTTC. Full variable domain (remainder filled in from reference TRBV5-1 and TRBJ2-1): KAGVTQTPRYLIKTRGQQVTLSCSPISGHRSVSWYQQTPGQGLQFLFEYFSETQRNKGNFPGRFSGRQFSNSRSEMNVSTLELGDSALYLCASSPGPGADYNEQFFGPGTRLTVL.

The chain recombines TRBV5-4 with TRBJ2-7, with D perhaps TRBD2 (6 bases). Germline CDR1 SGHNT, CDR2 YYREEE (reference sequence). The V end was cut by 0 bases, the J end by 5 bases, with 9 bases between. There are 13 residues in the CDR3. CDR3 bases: TGTGCCAGCAGCTTGGTTCCGGGGGACGAGCAGTACTTC. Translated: CASSLVPGDEQYF.

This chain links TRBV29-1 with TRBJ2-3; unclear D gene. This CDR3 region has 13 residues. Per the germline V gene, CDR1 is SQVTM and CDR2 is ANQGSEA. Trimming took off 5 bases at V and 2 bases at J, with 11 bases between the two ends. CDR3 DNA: TGCAGCGTTCCCCAGAGCTTCACAGATACGCAGTATTTT. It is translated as CSVPQSFTDTQYF.